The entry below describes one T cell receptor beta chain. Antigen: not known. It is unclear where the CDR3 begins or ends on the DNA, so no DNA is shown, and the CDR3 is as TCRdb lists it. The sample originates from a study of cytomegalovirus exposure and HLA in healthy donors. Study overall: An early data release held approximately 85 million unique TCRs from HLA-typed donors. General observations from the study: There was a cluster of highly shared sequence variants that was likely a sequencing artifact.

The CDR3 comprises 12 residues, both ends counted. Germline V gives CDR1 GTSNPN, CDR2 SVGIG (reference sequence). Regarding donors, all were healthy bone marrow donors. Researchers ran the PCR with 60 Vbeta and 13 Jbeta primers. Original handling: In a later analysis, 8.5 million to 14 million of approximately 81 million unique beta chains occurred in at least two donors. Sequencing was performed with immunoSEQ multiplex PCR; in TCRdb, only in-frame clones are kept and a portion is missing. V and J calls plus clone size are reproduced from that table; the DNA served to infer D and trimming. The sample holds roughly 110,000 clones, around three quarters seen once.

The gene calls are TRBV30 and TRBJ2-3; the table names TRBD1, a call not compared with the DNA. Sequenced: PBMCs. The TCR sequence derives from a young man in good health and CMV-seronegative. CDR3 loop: CAWSVGPGTGRF.